A selection of T cell receptor beta chains follows, all from one sample in a study of cytomegalovirus exposure and HLA in healthy donors. TCRdb's copy holds only in-frame clones and misses some; the assay was immunoSEQ multiplex PCR. The sample includes about 78,000 clones, approximately 77% of them seen just once. The sample was PBMCs. These receptors were taken from a woman between 35 and 50 years old in good health and CMV-seropositive. Both conserved end residues are part of each CDR3. Fields, in order: D gene, J gene, clone size, V gene, CDR3 DNA, CDR3 protein. A D gene is named only where the DNA matches it firmly. Part of the rows lack a size; the others show once, few, many or a class for expanded clones.

D gene: .; J gene: TRBJ1-2; clone size: .; V gene: TRBV19; CDR3 DNA: TGTGCCAGTAGTATGCCCCCCTTCGGCTATGGCTACACCTTC; CDR3 protein: CASSMPPFGYGYTF
D gene: .; J gene: TRBJ1-2; clone size: .; V gene: TRBV5-1; CDR3 DNA: TGCGCCAGCAGCTTCTATCGAGGGGAGGGGGGCTACACCTTC; CDR3 protein: CASSFYRGEGGYTF
D gene: .; J gene: TRBJ1-2; clone size: .; V gene: TRBV28; CDR3 DNA: TGTGCCAGCAGTTTAATAGGAGGGTATGGGGGCTACACCTTC; CDR3 protein: CASSLIGGYGGYTF
D gene: TRBD2; J gene: TRBJ2-2; clone size: .; V gene: TRBV18; CDR3 DNA: TGTGCCAGCTCACCACAGGGACTAGCGGGATCTGTCGGGGAGCTGTTTTTT; CDR3 protein: CASSPQGLAGSVGELFF
D gene: .; J gene: TRBJ1-5; clone size: .; V gene: TRBV4-2; CDR3 DNA: TGTGCCAGCAGCCAAGACAGTGATAGCAATCAGCCCCAGCATTTT; CDR3 protein: CASSQDSDSNQPQHF
D gene: .; J gene: TRBJ1-1; clone size: .; V gene: TRBV28; CDR3 DNA: TGTGCCAGCATCCTTGGATGGAGAGGGCCGAAGTCCGTTGGGAACACTGAAGCTTTCTTT; CDR3 protein: CASILGWRGPKSVGNTEAFF
D gene: TRBD1; J gene: TRBJ1-1; clone size: .; V gene: TRBV7-9; CDR3 DNA: TGTGCCAGCAGCTTAGGAACAGGGGCGAACACTGAAGCTTTCTTT; CDR3 protein: CASSLGTGANTEAFF
D gene: .; J gene: TRBJ1-1; clone size: .; V gene: TRBV4-1; CDR3 DNA: TGCGCCAGCAGCCAAGTATCAGGGTATACTGAAGCTTTCTTT; CDR3 protein: CASSQVSGYTEAFF
D gene: TRBD2; J gene: TRBJ2-7; clone size: .; V gene: TRBV29-1; CDR3 DNA: TGCAGCGCCCACGGGACTAGGGCCTACGAGCAGTACTTC; CDR3 protein: CSAHGTRAYEQYF
D gene: .; J gene: TRBJ1-3; clone size: few; V gene: TRBV18; CDR3 DNA: TGTGCCAGCTCACCGCCACCCACAGGCCTAAAATCTGCTGGAAACACCATATATTTT; CDR3 protein: CASSPPPTGLKSAGNTIYF
D gene: TRBD2; J gene: TRBJ2-3; clone size: .; V gene: TRBV5-1; CDR3 DNA: TGCGCCAGCAGCTTTACGGGGGGGGGCACAGATACGCAGTATTTT; CDR3 protein: CASSFTGGGTDTQYF
D gene: .; J gene: TRBJ1-5; clone size: few; V gene: TRBV4-2; CDR3 DNA: TGTGCCAGCAGCCAAGTTTGGGAATTGCAGGGAGGAGAGCAGCCCCAGCATTTT; CDR3 protein: CASSQVWELQGGEQPQHF
D gene: TRBD2; J gene: TRBJ2-5; clone size: .; V gene: TRBV18; CDR3 DNA: TGTGCCAGCTCACAGAGACTAGCAAAGGAGACCCAGTACTTC; CDR3 protein: CASSQRLAKETQYF
D gene: TRBD2; J gene: TRBJ2-7; clone size: .; V gene: TRBV5-6; CDR3 DNA: TGTGCCAGCAGCCCCCCGGGGGGACCAAACTACGAGCAGTACTTC; CDR3 protein: CASSPPGGPNYEQYF
D gene: TRBD1; J gene: TRBJ2-7; clone size: .; V gene: TRBV6-1; CDR3 DNA: TGTGCCAGTAAGACAGGGGGCGGTTACGAGCAGTACTTC; CDR3 protein: CASKTGGGYEQYF
D gene: .; J gene: TRBJ2-2; clone size: .; V gene: TRBV10-1; CDR3 DNA: TGCGCCAGCAGTGAGTCGGAGACTTGGAACACCGGGGAGCTGTTTTTT; CDR3 protein: CASSESETWNTGELFF
D gene: .; J gene: TRBJ1-6; clone size: few; V gene: TRBV6-5; CDR3 DNA: TGTGCCAGCAGGAGAGAATATAATTCACCCCTCCACTTT; CDR3 protein: CASRREYNSPLHF
D gene: .; J gene: TRBJ1-4; clone size: .; V gene: TRBV28; CDR3 DNA: TGTGCCAGCAGCCCCGGGGGGGGTGGTGAAAAACTGTTTTTT; CDR3 protein: CASSPGGGGEKLFF
D gene: .; J gene: TRBJ2-7; clone size: once; V gene: TRBV7-9; CDR3 DNA: TGTGCCAGCAGTCCGGGTCGCTACGAGCAGTACTTC; CDR3 protein: CASSPGRYEQYF
D gene: TRBD1; J gene: TRBJ2-5; clone size: .; V gene: TRBV30; CDR3 DNA: TGTGCCTGGAGTAGACAGGGGGCGAAGCAGTACTTC; CDR3 protein: CAWSRQGAKQYF
D gene: TRBD1; J gene: TRBJ2-4; clone size: .; V gene: TRBV5-1; CDR3 DNA: TGCGCCAGCAGCACGACAGGGGATGCCAAAAACATTCAGTACTTC; CDR3 protein: CASSTTGDAKNIQYF
D gene: TRBD1; J gene: TRBJ1-4; clone size: .; V gene: TRBV18; CDR3 DNA: TGTGCCAGCCAGACAGGGCCGGCTAATGAAAAACTGTTTTTT; CDR3 protein: CASQTGPANEKLFF
D gene: .; J gene: TRBJ1-2; clone size: few; V gene: TRBV5-1; CDR3 DNA: TGCGCCAGCAGCATTACAGGGAACTATGGCTACACCTTC; CDR3 protein: CASSITGNYGYTF
D gene: .; J gene: TRBJ2-1; clone size: .; V gene: TRBV10-3; CDR3 DNA: TGTGCCATCAGTGAGGACTCCCGGGGGGCCAATGAGCAGTTCTTC; CDR3 protein: CAISEDSRGANEQFF
D gene: .; J gene: TRBJ1-4; clone size: .; V gene: TRBV28; CDR3 DNA: TGTGCCAGCAGTTTAATCGATTTTGGGGGGGTTAATGAAAAACTGTTTTTT; CDR3 protein: CASSLIDFGGVNEKLFF
D gene: TRBD2; J gene: TRBJ2-2; clone size: .; V gene: TRBV29-1; CDR3 DNA: TGCAGCGTGGGGGGGTCGGCCGGGGAGCTGTTTTTT; CDR3 protein: CSVGGSAGELFF
D gene: .; J gene: TRBJ1-1; clone size: .; V gene: TRBV4-3; CDR3 DNA: TGCGCCAGCAGCCAAGGACTTGAAGCTTTCTTT; CDR3 protein: CASSQGLEAFF
D gene: TRBD1; J gene: TRBJ2-1; clone size: .; V gene: TRBV6-1; CDR3 DNA: TGTGCCAGCGACTTCCCTAGGGGGCAGCGTGAGCAGTTCTTC; CDR3 protein: CASDFPRGQREQFF
D gene: .; J gene: TRBJ2-7; clone size: .; V gene: TRBV11-2; CDR3 DNA: TGTGCCAGCAGCTTAGATTGGCACGAGCAGTACTTC; CDR3 protein: CASSLDWHEQYF
D gene: .; J gene: TRBJ1-1; clone size: once; V gene: TRBV28; CDR3 DNA: TGTGCCAGCAGTCGACAGGTCACTGAAGCTTTCTTT; CDR3 protein: CASSRQVTEAFF
D gene: TRBD2; J gene: TRBJ2-5; clone size: few; V gene: TRBV28; CDR3 DNA: TGTGCCAGCAGTCCACTAGCGGGGGGGAACCAAGAGACCCAGTACTTC; CDR3 protein: CASSPLAGGNQETQYF
D gene: TRBD1; J gene: TRBJ1-5; clone size: few; V gene: TRBV18; CDR3 DNA: TGTGCCAGCTCACCACCGGATATCGGGGGGACAGGTATCAATCAGCCCCAGCATTTT; CDR3 protein: CASSPPDIGGTGINQPQHF
D gene: .; J gene: TRBJ1-6; clone size: .; V gene: TRBV4-2; CDR3 DNA: TGTGCCAGCAGCCAAGATCCAAACGGGGGGTCACCCCTCCACTTT; CDR3 protein: CASSQDPNGGSPLHF
D gene: .; J gene: TRBJ2-5; clone size: .; V gene: TRBV5-1; CDR3 DNA: TGCGCCAGCAGCTTGGGTTCCATTGGGGGGGAGACCCAGTACTTC; CDR3 protein: CASSLGSIGGETQYF
D gene: TRBD1; J gene: TRBJ2-2; clone size: once; V gene: TRBV27; CDR3 DNA: TGTGCCAGCAGTAAAACCGGGACAGCGAACACCGGGGAGCTGTTTTTT; CDR3 protein: CASSKTGTANTGELFF